This T cell receptor (beta chain) was identified during a study of blood T cell repertoires in COVID-19 (dated by TCRdb to the early 2020s). Turning to the overall study: Collaborator samples came from the United States, Italy and Spain and covered acute and convalescent phases of COVID-19. The material from the prospective study consisted of cDNA or gDNA derived from T cells, B-cell-depleted T cells, or PBMCs. Deeply sampled blood TCRbeta repertoires from subjects exposed to, actively infected with, or recovered from COVID-19 were included in the dataset. The repertoires were released in a freely available public database intended as a resource for research on the immune response to SARS-CoV-2. The samples were drawn from the first 160 participants of the ongoing ImmuneRACE study and from 1,254 subjects provided by 6 global collaborators. Sample metadata almost always included a de-identified subject ID, COVID-19 status, age in years and sex. Where available, HLA class I and class II types were taken from metadata supplied by the sample provider and were not determined by assay-based typing.

Germline trimming amounts to 4 bases on V and 1 base on J, with 4 as the count of junction bases outside the gene matches. As encoded in the germline V gene, CDR1 is SGHRS while CDR2 is YFSETQ. The CDR3 holds 15 amino acids from the cysteine to the phenylalanine. Of all the DNA, just the CDR3 is kept, 45 bases in frame from base 1. On this clone: Its antigen remains undetermined. Base-call qualities are not available, and no considerably larger clone is one nucleotide away.

Whole blood was collected in K2EDTA tubes by collaborating institutions according to the institutions' own protocols. For TCRbeta analysis, collaborator samples were shipped as frozen whole blood, as isolated PBMCs, or as DNA extracted from either sample type. TCRbeta CDR3 regions were amplified from genomic DNA using the immunoSEQ Assay, a bias-controlled multiplex PCR. Processing in the source paper ran as follows. The number of nucleated cells in each sample was estimated from the amplification of reference gene primers within the assay. To quantify the absolute abundance of each unique TCRbeta CDR3 rearrangement, sequence reads were collapsed and filtered. Productive Simpson clonality was computed per sample as the square root of Simpson's diversity index over productive rearrangements. TCRdb took over this immuneACCESS table, retaining in-frame rearrangements with V and J assigned. Such tables are incomplete; in checked studies, under half of the missing clones stem from an unresolved V gene, and the remainder is unexplained. V, J and clone size reflect that table, while D and trimming were determined from the DNA. This sample holds about 49,000 clones; over 75% were observed only once. The top ten hold approximately 15% of the sample.

Here is what the overall study found, with its caveats: The quantity of clinical and demographic metadata differed by source and by participant and was supplied without curation.

The specimen was peripheral blood. The rearranged chain carries TRBV5-1 and TRBJ2-3; 9 central bases correspond to TRBD1. This sequence originates from a human donor in a cohort sampled during active COVID-19. The nucleotide sequence is TGCGCCAGCAGCACTCGGGACAGGGGCACAGATACGCAGTATTTT. Translated, it gives CASSTRDRGTDTQYF. Outside the CDR3, residues come from the reference TRBV5-1 and TRBJ2-3 proteins, so the full variable domain is: KAGVTQTPRYLIKTRGQQVTLSCSPISGHRSVSWYQQTPGQGLQFLFEYFSETQRNKGNFPGRFSGRQFSNSRSEMNVSTLELGDSALYLCASSTRDRGTDTQYFGPGTRLTVL.